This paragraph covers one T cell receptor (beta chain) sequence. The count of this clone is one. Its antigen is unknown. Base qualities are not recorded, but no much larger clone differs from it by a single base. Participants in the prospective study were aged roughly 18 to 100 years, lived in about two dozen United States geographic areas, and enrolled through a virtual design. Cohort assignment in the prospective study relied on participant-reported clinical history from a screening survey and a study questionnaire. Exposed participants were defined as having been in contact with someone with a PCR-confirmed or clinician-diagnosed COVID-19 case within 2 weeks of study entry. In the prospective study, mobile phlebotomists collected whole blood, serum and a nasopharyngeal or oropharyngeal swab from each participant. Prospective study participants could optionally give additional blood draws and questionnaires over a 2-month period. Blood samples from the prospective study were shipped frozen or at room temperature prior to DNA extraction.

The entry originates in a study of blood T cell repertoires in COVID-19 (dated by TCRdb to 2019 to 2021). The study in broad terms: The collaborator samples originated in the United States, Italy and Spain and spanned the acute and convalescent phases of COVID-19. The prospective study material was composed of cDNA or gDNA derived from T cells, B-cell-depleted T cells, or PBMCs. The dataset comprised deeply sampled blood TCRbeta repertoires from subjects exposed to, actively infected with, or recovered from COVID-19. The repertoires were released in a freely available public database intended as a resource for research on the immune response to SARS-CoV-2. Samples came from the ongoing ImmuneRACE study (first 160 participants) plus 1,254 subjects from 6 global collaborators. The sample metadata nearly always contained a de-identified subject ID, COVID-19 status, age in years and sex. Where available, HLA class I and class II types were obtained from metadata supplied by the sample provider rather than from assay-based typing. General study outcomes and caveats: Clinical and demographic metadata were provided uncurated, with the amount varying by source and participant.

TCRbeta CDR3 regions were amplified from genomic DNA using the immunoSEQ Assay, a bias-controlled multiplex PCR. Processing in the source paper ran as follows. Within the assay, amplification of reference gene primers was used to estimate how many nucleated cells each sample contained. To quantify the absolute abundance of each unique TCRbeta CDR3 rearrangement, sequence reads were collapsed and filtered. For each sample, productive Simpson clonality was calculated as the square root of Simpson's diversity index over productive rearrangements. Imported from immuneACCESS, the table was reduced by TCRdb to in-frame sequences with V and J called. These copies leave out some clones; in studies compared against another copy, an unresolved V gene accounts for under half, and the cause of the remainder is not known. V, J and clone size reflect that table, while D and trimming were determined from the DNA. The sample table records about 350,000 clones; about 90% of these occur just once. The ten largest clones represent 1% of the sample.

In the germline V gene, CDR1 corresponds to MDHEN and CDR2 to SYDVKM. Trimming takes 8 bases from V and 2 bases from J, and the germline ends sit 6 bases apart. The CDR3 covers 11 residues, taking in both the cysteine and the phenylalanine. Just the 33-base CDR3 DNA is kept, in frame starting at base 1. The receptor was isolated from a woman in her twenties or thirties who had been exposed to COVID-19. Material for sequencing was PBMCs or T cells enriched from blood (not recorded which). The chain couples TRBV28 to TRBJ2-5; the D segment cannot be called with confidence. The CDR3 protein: CASGLQETQYF. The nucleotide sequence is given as TGTGCCAGCGGCTTACAAGAGACCCAGTACTTC.